These 28 T cell receptor beta chains share one sample of origin, sequenced in a study of Graves' ophthalmopathy and Graves' hyperthyroidism. Scientists amplified the TCR beta CDR3 regions from RNA transcripts. HTBI primers were employed in first-round RT-PCR, then a second-round multiplex PCR followed. TCRdb re-derived calls from the multiplex PCR reads in MiXCR, one entry per CDR3 protein. The data show 900,000 to 1,200,000 distinct CDR3 sequences, 35% to 45% seen once. The sample was peripheral blood or thyroid tissue (not recorded which). The origin of the receptors is an adult man with Graves' hyperthyroidism.

This clonotype was recorded at least ten times. This chain uses TRBV7-9 with TRBJ1-2; D gene uncertain. The V gene's germline CDR1 is SEHNR and CDR2 FQNEAQ (reference sequence). The CDR3 runs 16 residues. V was pared by 1 base and J by 4 bases, with 16 bases between. Here the CDR3 DNA reads TGTGCCAGCAGCTTAGGGTTCGAGACCAGGATCTATGGCTACACCTTC. Amino acid sequence: CASSLGFETRIYGYTF.

The chain couples TRBV29-1 to TRBJ1-2, with 9 bases fitting TRBD1. J was trimmed by 8 bases and V by 5 bases; bases with no gene match: 9. The CDR3 consists of 13 residues. Germline CDR1 and CDR2: SQVTM and ANQGSEA. The chain's CDR3 is CSVHADRGVGYTF. DNA of the CDR3: TGCAGCGTTCACGCGGACAGGGGAGTCGGCTACACCTTC. The variable domain in full, completed from reference TRBV29-1 and TRBJ1-2, reads SAVISQKPSRDICQRGTSLTIQCQVDSQVTMMFWYRQQPGQSLTLIATANQGSEATYESGFVIDKFPISRPNLTFSTLTVSNMSPEDSSIYLCSVHADRGVGYTFGSGTRLTVV.

This clonotype has a count of ten or more. J is TRBJ1-5 and V is TRBV4-2, with 9 bases identical to TRBD1. V lost 1 base, J lost 6 bases, and 4 bases stayed unmatched. Germline V lookup: CDR1 LGHNA, CDR2 YNFKEQ. CDR3 length: 15 amino acids. The chain's CDR3 is CASSQGQGGSQPQHF. CDR3 sequence (DNA): TGTGCCAGCAGCCAAGGACAGGGGGGCAGTCAGCCCCAGCATTTT.

Only a few counts were recorded for this clonotype. The chain carries TRBV10-1 and TRBJ1-1; D call uncertain. Germline V gives CDR1 WNHNN, CDR2 SYGVQD (reference sequence). Trimming took off 3 bases at V and 7 bases at J, with 9 bases between the two ends. There are 12 residues in the CDR3. CDR3 bases: TGCGCCAGCAGTGATGAGACAAATGAAGCTTTCTTT. This translates into CASSDETNEAFF.

The CDR3 region has the DNA TGTGCCAGCAGTTACAGGGGGTCGCGTCAGCCCCAGCATTTT. It specifies CASSYRGSRQPQHF. The chain joins TRBV6-2 or TRBV6-3 to TRBJ1-5; tentatively, D is TRBD1 (6 bases). Germline CDR1 and CDR2: MNHEY and SVGEGT. V lost 2 bases to trimming and J lost 6 bases, with 11 bases between them. This CDR3 spans 14 amino acids.

The chain is built from TRBV9 and TRBJ1-1; unclear D gene. Per the germline V gene, CDR1 is SGDLS and CDR2 is YYNGEE. Trimming shortened V by 0 bases and J by 2 bases, and 8 bases separated the two germline ends. The CDR3 is 14 residues long. The CDR3 coding sequence is TGTGCCAGCAGCGTAGCTCTAGTCAACACTGAAGCTTTCTTT. Protein product: CASSVALVNTEAFF.

This clonotype was detected ten times or more. The chain has TRBV7-9 and TRBJ1-2, with D hard to call. Trimming took 2 bases from V and 6 from J, leaving 13 bases between them. Germline CDR1 and CDR2: SEHNR and FQNEAQ (reference sequence). The CDR3 spans 14 residues. The chain's CDR3 is CASSLMGSNHGYTF. CDR3 coding DNA: TGTGCCAGCAGCTTAATGGGGTCCAACCATGGCTACACCTTC.

This clonotype occurred many times. J is TRBJ2-3 and V is TRBV29-1, with D possibly TRBD1 on 5 matching bases. V was shortened by 7 bases and J by 6 bases, with 11 bases between the two germline ends. The CDR3 has 11 amino acids. CDR1 SQVTM and CDR2 ANQGSEA come from the germline V gene. The CDR3 DNA sequence: TGCAGCGGGTGGGGCAGGGATACGCAGTATTTT. Translation gives CSGWGRDTQYF.

This clonotype has only a few counts. The rearrangement uses TRBV4-1 and TRBJ1-1, with a tentative D call TRBD1 (5 bases). Germline V gene data show CDR1 as MGHRA and CDR2 as YSYEKL. This CDR3 region has 14 residues. The V end lost 1 base, the J end lost 5 bases, and 11 bases lay between the germline ends. CDR3 DNA: TGCGCCAGCAGCCAAGTAACTGGGGGGACTGAAGCTTTCTTT. Its protein is CASSQVTGGTEAFF.

The chain combines TRBV20-1 with TRBJ2-5; TRBD2 matches 8 bases. CDR1 and CDR2 from the germline V gene are DFQATT and SNEGSKA (reference sequence). The CDR3 contains 14 residues. Trimming cost V 7 bases and J 1 base; bases outside gene matches: 8. CDR3 nucleotide sequence: TGCAGTGTTCGGGGGGGACTAGTCCAAGAGACCCAGTACTTC. Protein sequence: CSVRGGLVQETQYF.

This clonotype occurred many times. The chain links TRBV6-5 to TRBJ2-7; D gene uncertain. The germline V gene has CDR1 MNHEY and CDR2 SVGAGI. This CDR3 has 11 amino acids. V lost 3 bases and J 2 bases, leaving 2 bases between the germline ends. The CDR3 DNA follows: TGTGCCAGCAGTTATACCTACGAGCAGTACTTC. This codes for CASSYTYEQYF.

The V gene is TRBV12-3 or TRBV12-4, the J gene TRBJ2-7; D is perhaps TRBD1 or TRBD2 (5 bases each). Trimming left V 5 bases short and J 3 bases short, with 14 bases between. The CDR3 has 14 residues. This CDR3 is CASSAETGGYEQYF. As DNA, the CDR3 is TGTGCCAGCAGTGCCGAGACTGGGGGCTACGAGCAGTACTTC.

This clonotype was detected once. The CDR3 reads CASSGGTGGNSYEQYF. In DNA, the CDR3 is TGTGCCAGCAGCGGCGGAACAGGGGGTAACTCCTACGAGCAGTACTTC. The chain joins TRBV9 to TRBJ2-7, with 8 bases lining up with TRBD1. Per germline, CDR1 SGDLS and CDR2 YYNGEE. The V segment lost 3 bases and the J segment 0 bases; nucleotides outside the gene matches: 8. CDR3 size: 16 residues.

This clonotype was observed many times. This rearrangement joins TRBV10-3 to TRBJ2-6, with a tentative D call TRBD2 (5 bases). With 5 bases removed from V and 2 bases from J, the gap between germline ends came to 22 bases. The CDR3 is 19 amino acids. From germline, CDR1 is ENHRY and CDR2 SYGVKD. The CDR3 DNA reads as TGTGCCATCAGTACCCTGACGAGGGCTCTTACTGCTGGGGCCAACGTCCTGACTTTC. Its protein product is CAISTLTRALTAGANVLTF.

This chain's CDR3 is CASSVDSGRGTGELFF. CDR3 sequence (DNA): TGTGCCAGCAGCGTTGATTCGGGGCGAGGCACCGGGGAGCTGTTTTTT. V and J are TRBV7-6 and TRBJ2-2; the D call may be TRBD1 or TRBD2 (5 bases each). The germline V and J ends were trimmed by 5 bases and 4 bases, with 17 bases remaining between them. The CDR3 runs 16 residues. Looked up from germline, CDR1 is SGHVS and CDR2 is FNYEAQ. Filled out from reference TRBV7-6 and TRBJ2-2, the complete variable domain reads GAGVSQSPRYKVTKRGQDVALRCDPISGHVSLYWYRQALGQGPEFLTYFNYEAQQDKSGLPNDRFSAERPEGSISTLTIQRTEQRDSAMYRCASSVDSGRGTGELFFGEGSRLTVL.

This clonotype was observed a handful of times. V gene TRBV27 combines with J gene TRBJ1-6; the D gene is possibly TRBD1 (6 bases). The CDR3 consists of 13 residues. Germline V CDR1 and CDR2: MNHEY, SMNVEV (reference sequence). V was shortened by 6 bases and J by 13 bases, with 16 bases between the two germline ends. The CDR3 DNA is TGTGCCAGCAGGGCAACAGGGAATCTGCCCCTCCACTTT. This codes for CASRATGNLPLHF.

This clonotype was found a few times. This chain joins TRBV6-5 and TRBJ1-6; possible D gene TRBD1, 6 bases. CDR1 and CDR2 from the germline V gene are MNHEY and SVGAGI. CDR3 length: 16 residues. Trimming removed 0 bases at V and 6 bases at J, with 12 bases between. For the CDR3, the DNA is TGTGCCAGCAGTTACTCGGGGGCCCCGTCTAATTCACCCCTCCACTTT. Its protein is CASSYSGAPSNSPLHF.

This clonotype has ten or more counts. The rearrangement uses TRBV12-3 or TRBV12-4 and TRBJ2-2; TRBD1 is a possible D gene (5 bases). Deletions cut 8 bases from V and 2 bases from J, with 12 bases between. CDR3 length: 14 residues. The CDR3 loop is CASQGSLNTGELFF. CDR3 DNA: TGTGCCAGCCAGGGTTCCCTCAACACCGGGGAGCTGTTTTTT.

This clonotype occurred many times. V gene TRBV7-2 combines with J gene TRBJ2-5; TRBD1 aligns across 9 bases. This CDR3 has 16 amino acids. J was trimmed by 5 bases and V by 1 base; bases with no gene match: 8. The V gene's germline CDR1 is SGHTA and CDR2 FQGNSA. The CDR3 loop is CASSLVSGTGTETQYF. In nucleotides, the CDR3 is TGTGCCAGCAGCTTAGTATCGGGGACAGGGACGGAGACCCAGTACTTC.

This clonotype was detected many times. The V gene is TRBV25-1, the J gene TRBJ1-1; unclear D gene. This CDR3 region has 18 residues. Trimming removed 1 base at V and 2 bases at J, with 20 bases between. In germline, CDR1 is MGHDK, CDR2 SYGVNS. CDR3 in DNA: TGTGCCAGCAGTGAATCCGGACCTCCCTGGGAAATAAACACTGAAGCTTTCTTT. Residues: CASSESGPPWEINTEAFF.

The genes are TRBV29-1 and TRBJ2-7, with D perhaps TRBD2 (5 bases). Trimming removed 8 bases from V and 3 bases from J, with 17 bases in between. The CDR3 runs 13 residues. Germline lookup yields CDR1 SQVTM and CDR2 ANQGSEA. The CDR3 DNA follows: TGCAGCTTGCACGGGGAAGTCCTCTACGAGCAGTACTTC. It yields the protein CSLHGEVLYEQYF.

The count of this clonotype is one. The rearrangement links TRBV7-2 to TRBJ1-1, with D tentatively TRBD1 (5 bases). The V end was cut by 5 bases, the J end by 7 bases, with 17 bases between. CDR3 length: 14 residues. The germline V gene has CDR1 SGHTA and CDR2 FQGNSA. DNA for the CDR3: TGTGCCAGCAGCCCCCGGCCAGGGACTAATGAAGCTTTCTTT. It is translated as CASSPRPGTNEAFF.

This clonotype has just one count. For the CDR3, the DNA is TGTGCCAGTAGTATAAGCGGGGGGGATCAGCCCCAGCAGTACTTC. It specifies CASSISGGDQPQQYF. V gene TRBV19 combines with J gene TRBJ2-7; TRBD2 agrees at 10 bases. In germline, CDR1 is LNHDA, CDR2 SQIVND (reference sequence). The length of the CDR3 is 15 residues. J was trimmed by 8 bases and V by 2 bases; bases with no gene match: 9.

The chain is built from TRBV20-1 and TRBJ2-5, with 9 bases lining up with TRBD1. The V gene's germline CDR1 is DFQATT and CDR2 SNEGSKA (reference sequence). This CDR3 comprises 15 residues. J lost 4 bases, V lost 6 bases, and 12 bases had no gene match. This CDR3 is CSAQDRGRVSETQYF. The CDR3 DNA is TGCAGTGCACAAGACAGGGGGAGGGTATCAGAGACCCAGTACTTC.

This clonotype was detected ten times or more. The V and J genes are TRBV29-1 and TRBJ2-2; D could derive from TRBD1 or TRBD2 (5 bases each). This CDR3 comprises 14 residues. The germline gives CDR1 SQVTM, CDR2 ANQGSEA. V lost 3 bases and J 4 bases, leaving 12 bases between the germline ends. The CDR3 DNA reads as TGCAGCGTTGATTCGGGGCGAGGCACCGGGGAGCTGTTTTTT. Its translation: CSVDSGRGTGELFF.

This sequence joins TRBV10-2 and TRBJ1-5, with D tentatively TRBD1 (5 bases). Germline assignment: CDR1 WSHSY and CDR2 SAAADI. The CDR3 runs 16 residues. The V end was cut by 4 bases, the J end by 5 bases, with 18 bases between. As DNA, the CDR3 is TGCGCCAGCAGTGCCGGACAAACGGGACCCCATCAGCCCCAGCATTTT. Translated: CASSAGQTGPHQPQHF.

The gene calls are TRBV13 and TRBJ1-2, with D maybe TRBD1 (5 bases). Germline CDR1 and CDR2: PRHDT and FYEKMQ (reference sequence). The CDR3 loop spans 11 amino acids. V was trimmed by 4 bases and J by 6 bases, leaving 6 bases between them. This CDR3 reads CASSSGHGYTF. The CDR3 DNA follows: TGTGCCAGCAGCTCGGGGCATGGCTACACCTTC.

In its sample, this clonotype was seen once. DNA for the CDR3: TGTGCCAGCAGAAGCTTAATCCCAGGGGGTACCGGAGATAATTCACCCCTCCACTTT. It translates to CASRSLIPGGTGDNSPLHF. This chain links TRBV13 with TRBJ1-6; 7 bases are shared with TRBD1. J gave up 5 bases and V 6 bases, and 19 bases lay outside the gene matches. The CDR3 runs 19 residues. Per germline, CDR1 PRHDT and CDR2 FYEKMQ (reference sequence).